The sequence of this T cell receptor beta chain was determined in a study of T cells after yellow fever vaccination. Overall study results and limits: Peak timing came faster in the weaker secondary response, day 5 versus 15.

Template switching with 5'RACE generated the TCR cDNA and added a universal primer site and UMIs. Each CDR3 protein is one row after TCRdb ran MiXCR on the 5' RACE reads. The table includes some 600,000 distinct CDR3 sequences, around an eighth detected once. As for this clonotype: The antigen is unknown.

The clonotype was recovered from a young man who received the YFV17D yellow fever vaccine. The source was PBMCs, collected on the day of the yellow fever booster vaccination.

Written as DNA, the CDR3 is TGTGCCAGTAGTACCCTTTATGTATCTAGCACAGATACGCAGTATTTT. This gives the protein CASSTLYVSSTDTQYF. This sequence joins TRBV19 and TRBJ2-3; D uncertain. Trimming left V 4 bases short and J 0 bases short, with 14 bases between. This CDR3 region has 16 residues. Germline values: CDR1 LNHDA, CDR2 SQIVND (reference sequence).